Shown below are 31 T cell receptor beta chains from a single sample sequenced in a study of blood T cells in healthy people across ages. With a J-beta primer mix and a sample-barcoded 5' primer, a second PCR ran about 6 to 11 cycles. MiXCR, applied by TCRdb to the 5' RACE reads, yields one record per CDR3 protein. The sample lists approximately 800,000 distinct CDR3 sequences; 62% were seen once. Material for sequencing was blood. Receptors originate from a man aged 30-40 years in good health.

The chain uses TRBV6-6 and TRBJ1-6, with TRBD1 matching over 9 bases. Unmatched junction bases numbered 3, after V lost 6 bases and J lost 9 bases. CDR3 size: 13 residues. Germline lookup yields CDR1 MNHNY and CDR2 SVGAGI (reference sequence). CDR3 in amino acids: CASSGTGTSPLHF. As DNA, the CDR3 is TGTGCCAGCAGCGGGACAGGGACTTCACCCCTCCACTTT.

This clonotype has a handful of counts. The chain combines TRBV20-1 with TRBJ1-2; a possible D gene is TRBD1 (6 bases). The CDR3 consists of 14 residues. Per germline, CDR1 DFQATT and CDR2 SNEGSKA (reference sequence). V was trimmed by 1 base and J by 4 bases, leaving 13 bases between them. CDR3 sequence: CSARVTGDPYGYTF. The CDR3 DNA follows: TGCAGTGCTAGAGTGACAGGAGACCCCTATGGCTACACCTTC.

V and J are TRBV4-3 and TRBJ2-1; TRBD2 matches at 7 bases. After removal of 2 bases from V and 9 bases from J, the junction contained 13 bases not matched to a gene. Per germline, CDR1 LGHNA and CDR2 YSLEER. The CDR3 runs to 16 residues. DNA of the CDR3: TGCGCCAGCAGCCAATTGGGGGGGGGGATAATAGGTGAGCAGTTCTTC. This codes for CASSQLGGGIIGEQFF.

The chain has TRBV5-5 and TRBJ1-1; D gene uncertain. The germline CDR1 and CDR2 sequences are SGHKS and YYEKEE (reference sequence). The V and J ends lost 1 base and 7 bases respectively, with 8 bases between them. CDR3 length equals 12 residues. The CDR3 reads CASSLLGDEAFF. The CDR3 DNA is TGTGCCAGCAGCTTGTTGGGAGATGAAGCTTTCTTT.

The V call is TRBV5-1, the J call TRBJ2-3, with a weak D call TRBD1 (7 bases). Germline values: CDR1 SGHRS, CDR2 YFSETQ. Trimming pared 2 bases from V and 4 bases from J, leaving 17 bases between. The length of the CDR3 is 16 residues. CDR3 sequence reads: CASSFGPRGAADTQYF. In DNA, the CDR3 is TGCGCCAGCAGCTTCGGGCCCAGGGGGGCGGCAGATACGCAGTATTTT.

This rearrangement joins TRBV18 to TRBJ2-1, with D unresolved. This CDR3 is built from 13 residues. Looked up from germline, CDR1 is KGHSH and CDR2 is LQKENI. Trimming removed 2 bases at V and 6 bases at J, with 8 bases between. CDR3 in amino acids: CASSPDLSNEQFF. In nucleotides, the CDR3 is TGTGCCAGCTCACCAGATCTTAGCAATGAGCAGTTCTTC.

Written as DNA, the CDR3 is TGTGCCAGCAGTTTGGTAGGGGGGCATAGCTATGGCTACACCTTC. The encoded protein is CASSLVGGHSYGYTF. The chain employs TRBV27 and TRBJ1-2; D perhaps matches TRBD1 (6 bases). CDR3 length equals 15 residues. Germline CDR1 MNHEY, CDR2 SMNVEV (reference sequence). Trimming removed 3 bases from V and 4 bases from J, with 15 bases in between.

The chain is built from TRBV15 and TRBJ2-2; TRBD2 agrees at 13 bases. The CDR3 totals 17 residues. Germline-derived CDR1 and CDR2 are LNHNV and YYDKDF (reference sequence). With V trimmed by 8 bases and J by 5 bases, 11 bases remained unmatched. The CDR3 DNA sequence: TGTGCCACCGGATCGGGACTAGCGGGGTTACTTACCGGGGAGCTGTTTTTT. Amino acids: CATGSGLAGLLTGELFF. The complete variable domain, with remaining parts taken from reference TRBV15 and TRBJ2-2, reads DAMVIQNPRYQVTQFGKPVTLSCSQTLNHNVMYWYQQKSSQAPKLLFHYYDKDFNNEADTPDNFQSRRPNTSFCFLDIRSPGLGDTAMYLCATGSGLAGLLTGELFFGEGSRLTVL.

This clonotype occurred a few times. CDR3 protein: CSAPPEGYNEQFF. In DNA form, the CDR3 reads TGCAGTGCTCCTCCCGAAGGATACAATGAGCAGTTCTTC. V is TRBV20-1 and J is TRBJ2-1; D unresolved. This CDR3 contains 13 residues. Deletions cut 5 bases from V and 4 bases from J, with 12 bases between. Per the germline V gene, CDR1 is DFQATT and CDR2 is SNEGSKA (reference sequence).

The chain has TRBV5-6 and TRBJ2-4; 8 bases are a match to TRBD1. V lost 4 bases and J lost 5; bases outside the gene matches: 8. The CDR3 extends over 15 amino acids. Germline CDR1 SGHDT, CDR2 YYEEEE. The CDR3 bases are TGTGCCAGCAGCGCGACCGGGACAGGTCAAAACATTCAGTACTTC. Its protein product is CASSATGTGQNIQYF.

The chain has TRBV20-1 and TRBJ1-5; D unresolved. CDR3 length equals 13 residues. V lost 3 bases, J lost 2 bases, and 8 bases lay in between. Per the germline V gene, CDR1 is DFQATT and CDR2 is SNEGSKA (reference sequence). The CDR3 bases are TGCAGTGCTAGTTATAGGCGCAATCAGCCCCAGCATTTT. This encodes CSASYRRNQPQHF.

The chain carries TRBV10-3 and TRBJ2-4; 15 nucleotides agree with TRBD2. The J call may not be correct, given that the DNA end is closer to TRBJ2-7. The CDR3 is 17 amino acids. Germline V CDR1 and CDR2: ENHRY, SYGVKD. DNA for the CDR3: TGTGCCATCAGTGAGATCGGGACTAGCGGGGGGTACTACGAGCAGTACTTC. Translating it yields CAISEIGTSGGYYEQYF.

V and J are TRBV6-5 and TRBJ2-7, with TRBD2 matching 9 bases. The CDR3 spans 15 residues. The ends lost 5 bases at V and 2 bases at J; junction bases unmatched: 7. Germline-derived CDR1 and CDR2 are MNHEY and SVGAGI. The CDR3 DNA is TGTGCCAGCAGTCCCAGTCGGACTAGCGCCTACGAGCAGTACTTC. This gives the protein CASSPSRTSAYEQYF.

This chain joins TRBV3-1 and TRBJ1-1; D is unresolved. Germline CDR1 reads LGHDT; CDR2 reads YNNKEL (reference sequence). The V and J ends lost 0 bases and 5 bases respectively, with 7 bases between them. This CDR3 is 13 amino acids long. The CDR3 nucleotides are TGTGCCAGCAGCCAAGAGAGGGAAACTGAAGCTTTCTTT. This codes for CASSQERETEAFF. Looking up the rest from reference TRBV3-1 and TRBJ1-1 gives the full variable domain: DTAVSQTPKYLVTQMGNDKSIKCEQNLGHDTMYWYKQDSKKFLKIMFSYNNKELIINETVPNRFSPKSPDKAHLNLHINSLELGDSAVYFCASSQERETEAFFGQGTRLTVV.

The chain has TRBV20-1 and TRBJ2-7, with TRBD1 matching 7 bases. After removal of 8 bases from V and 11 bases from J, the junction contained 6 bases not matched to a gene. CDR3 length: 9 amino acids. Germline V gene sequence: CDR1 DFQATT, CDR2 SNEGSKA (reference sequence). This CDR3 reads CSSRGPKYF. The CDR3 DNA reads TGCAGTTCGAGGGGGCCGAAGTACTTC.

The CDR3 DNA reads as TGCAGCGTTGAATCCCTGGGACGGGGTAAAGATACGCAGTATTTT. This sequence encodes CSVESLGRGKDTQYF. The chain employs TRBV29-1 and TRBJ2-3; D may be TRBD1 or TRBD2 (5 bases each). CDR3 size: 15 residues. Trimming shortened V by 2 bases and J by 5 bases, and 17 bases separated the two germline ends. Germline CDR1 reads SQVTM; CDR2 reads ANQGSEA.

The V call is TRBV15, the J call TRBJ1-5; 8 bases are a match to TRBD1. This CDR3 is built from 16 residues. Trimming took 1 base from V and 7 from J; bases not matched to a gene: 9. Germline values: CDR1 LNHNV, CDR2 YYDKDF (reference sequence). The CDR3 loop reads CATSRVQDRAIQPQHF. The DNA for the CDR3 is TGTGCCACCAGCAGAGTACAGGACAGGGCCATCCAGCCCCAGCATTTT.

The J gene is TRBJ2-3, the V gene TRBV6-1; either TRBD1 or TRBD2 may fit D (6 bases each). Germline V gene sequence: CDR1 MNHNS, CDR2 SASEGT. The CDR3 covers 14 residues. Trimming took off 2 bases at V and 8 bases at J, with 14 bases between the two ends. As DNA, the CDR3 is TGTGCCAGCAGTGAAAGACACGGAGGGGGTACGCAGTATTTT. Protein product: CASSERHGGGTQYF.

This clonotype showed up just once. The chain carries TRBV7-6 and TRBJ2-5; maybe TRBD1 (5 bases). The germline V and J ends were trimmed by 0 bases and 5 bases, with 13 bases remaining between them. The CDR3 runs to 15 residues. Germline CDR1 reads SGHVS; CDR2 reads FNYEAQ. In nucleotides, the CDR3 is TGTGCCAGCAGCTTAGCGGTCCCAGGGCAGGAGACCCAGTACTTC. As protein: CASSLAVPGQETQYF.

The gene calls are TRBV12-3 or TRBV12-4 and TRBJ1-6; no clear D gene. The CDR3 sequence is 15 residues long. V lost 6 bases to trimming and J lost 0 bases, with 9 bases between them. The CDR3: CASSPRASYNSPLHF. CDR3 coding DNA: TGTGCCAGCAGCCCTCGAGCCTCCTATAATTCACCCCTCCACTTT.

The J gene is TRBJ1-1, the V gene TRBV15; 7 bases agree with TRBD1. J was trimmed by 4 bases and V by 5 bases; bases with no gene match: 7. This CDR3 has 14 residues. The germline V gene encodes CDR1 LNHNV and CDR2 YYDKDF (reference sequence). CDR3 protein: CATSDVRDSTEAFF. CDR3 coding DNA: TGTGCCACCAGCGACGTCCGGGACAGCACTGAAGCTTTCTTT.

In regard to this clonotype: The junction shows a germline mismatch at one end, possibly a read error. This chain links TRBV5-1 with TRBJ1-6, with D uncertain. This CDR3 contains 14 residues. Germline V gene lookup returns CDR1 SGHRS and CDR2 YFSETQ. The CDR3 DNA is TGCGCCAGCAGCCTAGAAAGGATGGATTCACCCCCCCACTTT. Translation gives CASSLERMDSPPHF.

CDR3 sequence: CATSLNLGGISGNTIYF. The CDR3 coding sequence is TGTGCCACCAGCCTGAACCTCGGGGGCATTTCTGGAAACACCATATATTTT. The gene calls are TRBV15 and TRBJ1-3, with D maybe TRBD1 (6 bases). The V end was cut by 5 bases, the J end by 1 base, with 18 bases between. Germline V gene lookup returns CDR1 LNHNV and CDR2 YYDKDF (reference sequence). CDR3 length equals 17 residues.

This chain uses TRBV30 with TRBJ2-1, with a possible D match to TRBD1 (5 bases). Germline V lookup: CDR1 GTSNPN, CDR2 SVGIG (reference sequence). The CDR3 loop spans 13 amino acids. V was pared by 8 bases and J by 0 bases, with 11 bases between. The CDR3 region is CALSRGSYNEQFF. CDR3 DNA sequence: TGTGCCCTATCAAGGGGCTCCTACAATGAGCAGTTCTTC.

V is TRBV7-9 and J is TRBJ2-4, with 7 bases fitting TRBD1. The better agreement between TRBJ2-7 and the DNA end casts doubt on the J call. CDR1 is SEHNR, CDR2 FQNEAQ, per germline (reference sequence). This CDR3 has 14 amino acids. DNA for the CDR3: TGTGCCAGCGCGAGGGGGCTAGCTCGCTACGAGCAGTACTTC. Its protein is CASARGLARYEQYF.

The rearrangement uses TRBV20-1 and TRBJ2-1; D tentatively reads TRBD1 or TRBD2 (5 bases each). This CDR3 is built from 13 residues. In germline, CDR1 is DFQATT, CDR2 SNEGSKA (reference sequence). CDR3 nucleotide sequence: TGCAGCGCCGAGAGAGGGGCCTACAATGAGCAGTTCTTC. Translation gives CSAERGAYNEQFF.

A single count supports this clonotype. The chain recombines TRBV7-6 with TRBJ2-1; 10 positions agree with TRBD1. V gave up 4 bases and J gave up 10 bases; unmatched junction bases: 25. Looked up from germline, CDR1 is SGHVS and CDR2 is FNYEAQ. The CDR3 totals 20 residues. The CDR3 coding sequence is TGTGCCAGCAGCTCGCCTCGGGACAGGGGAAATCAAAATATGGTATTGGAGCAGTTCTTC. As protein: CASSSPRDRGNQNMVLEQFF.

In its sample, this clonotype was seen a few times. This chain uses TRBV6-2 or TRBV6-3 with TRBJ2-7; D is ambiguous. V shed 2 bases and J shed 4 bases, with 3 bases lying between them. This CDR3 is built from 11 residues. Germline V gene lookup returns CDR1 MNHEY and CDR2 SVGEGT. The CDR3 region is CASSYRYEQYF. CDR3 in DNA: TGTGCCAGCAGTTACAGGTACGAGCAGTACTTC.

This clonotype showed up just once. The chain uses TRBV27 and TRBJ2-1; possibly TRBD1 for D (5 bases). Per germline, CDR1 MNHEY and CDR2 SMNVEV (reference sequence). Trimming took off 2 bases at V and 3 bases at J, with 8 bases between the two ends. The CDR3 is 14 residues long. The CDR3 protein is CASSLNRRYNEQFF. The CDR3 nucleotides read TGTGCCAGCAGTTTAAACAGGCGCTACAATGAGCAGTTCTTC.

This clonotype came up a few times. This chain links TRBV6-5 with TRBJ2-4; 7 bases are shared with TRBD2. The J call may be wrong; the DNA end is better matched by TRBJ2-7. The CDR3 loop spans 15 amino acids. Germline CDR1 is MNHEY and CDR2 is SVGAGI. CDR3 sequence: CASSYQPGEGHEQYF. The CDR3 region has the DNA TGTGCCAGCAGTTACCAGCCGGGGGAGGGCCACGAGCAGTACTTC.

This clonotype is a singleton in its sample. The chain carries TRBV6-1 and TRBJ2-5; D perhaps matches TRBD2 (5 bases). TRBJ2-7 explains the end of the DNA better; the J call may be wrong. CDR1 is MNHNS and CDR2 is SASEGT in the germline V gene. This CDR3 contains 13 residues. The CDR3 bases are TGTGCCAGCAGTGACGGTCACGGGGACGAGCAGTACTTC. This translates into CASSDGHGDEQYF.